A single sample gave rise to the 13 T cell receptor beta chains below, sequenced in a study of spatial heterogeneity in lung cancer. Study conclusions and caveats: Tumors with more nonsynonymous mutations had more expanded intratumoral alpha and beta TCRs.

Noted time point: sample taken at primary tumor resection. From the 5' RACE reads, TCRdb called clonotypes with MiXCR, one entry per CDR3 protein. The table includes roughly 8,900 distinct CDR3 sequences, around 9.3% detected once. For these TCRs, the target antigens are not known. This material consisted of lung tumor tissue, taken at surgery. These receptors originate from a female donor with early-stage non-small cell lung cancer.

The table lists this clonotype with a few counts. The chain carries TRBV29-1 and TRBJ2-7; no firm D call. The V gene's germline CDR1 is SQVTM and CDR2 ANQGSEA. Trimming pared 7 bases from V and 0 bases from J, leaving 10 bases between. This CDR3 has 12 amino acids. DNA for the CDR3: TGCAGCGCAACGACACCCTCCTACGAGCAGTACTTC. This encodes CSATTPSYEQYF.

This clonotype is deemed medium-sized. This chain connects TRBV28 to TRBJ2-5; possibly TRBD2 for D (7 bases). Germline assignment: CDR1 MDHEN and CDR2 SYDVKM. Trimming took 7 bases from V and 4 from J, leaving 25 bases between them. This CDR3 comprises 17 residues. CDR3 protein: CASTPFGRRATGETQYF. The CDR3 coding sequence is TGTGCCAGCACCCCCTTCGGGAGGAGGGCGACAGGAGAGACCCAGTACTTC.

The chain employs TRBV7-8 and TRBJ2-5; D call uncertain. The CDR3 runs 14 residues. The V end lost 5 bases, the J end lost 5 bases, and 15 bases lay between the germline ends. Germline V gene data show CDR1 as SGHVS and CDR2 as FQNEAQ. The CDR3 sequence is CASSRKPVGETQYF. The CDR3 region has the DNA TGTGCCAGCAGCCGCAAGCCCGTGGGCGAGACCCAGTACTTC. Combining the CDR3 with reference TRBV7-8 and TRBJ2-5 gives the whole variable domain GAGVSQSPRYKVAKRGQDVALRCDPISGHVSLFWYQQALGQGPEFLTYFQNEAQLDKSGLPSDRFFAERPEGSVSTLKIQRTQQEDSAVYLCASSRKPVGETQYFGPGTRLLVL.

The chain carries TRBV7-3 and TRBJ2-2; D gene uncertain. Germline CDR1 reads SGHTA; CDR2 reads FQGTGA. V lost 6 bases and J 6 bases, leaving 5 bases between the germline ends. The CDR3 consists of 11 residues. This CDR3 is CASRGPGELFF. The CDR3 nucleotides read TGTGCCAGCAGGGGTCCCGGGGAGCTGTTTTTT.

A note on this clonotype: This may stem from a read error, because a much larger clone lies one nucleotide away. The rearrangement joins TRBV10-3 to TRBJ1-1; 10 bases align to TRBD1. The CDR3 has 13 amino acids. Looked up from germline, CDR1 is ENHRY and CDR2 is SYGVKD. CDR3 coding DNA: TGTGCCATCAGTGGGGGACAGGGGACTGAAGCTTACTTT. This codes for CAISGGQGTEAYF.

This clonotype was observed many times. This rearrangement joins TRBV28 to TRBJ1-4, with D hard to call. The germline V gene encodes CDR1 MDHEN and CDR2 SYDVKM. The V end lost 6 bases, the J end lost 16 bases, and 21 bases lay between the germline ends. The CDR3 is 13 residues long. The CDR3 DNA reads as TGTGCCAGCAGCCTGACGAGCTCTTCCGTTGGGTTTTTT. Encoded protein: CASSLTSSSVGFF. Based on the CDR3 plus reference TRBV28 and TRBJ1-4, the full variable domain is DVKVTQSSRYLVKRTGEKVFLECVQDMDHENMFWYRQDPGLGLRLIYFSYDVKMKEKGDIPEGYSVSREKKERFSLILESASTNQTSMYLCASSLTSSSVGFFGSGTQLSVL.

This clonotype was counted many times. The chain couples TRBV5-1 to TRBJ2-6, with D possibly TRBD1 on 5 matching bases. V was trimmed by 2 bases and J by 0 bases, leaving 12 bases between them. Germline CDR1 reads SGHRS; CDR2 reads YFSETQ. The CDR3 loop spans 17 amino acids. In DNA, the CDR3 is TGCGCCAGCAGCTTCATTGCAGGGTTCTCTGGGGCCAACGTCCTGACTTTC. Translating it yields CASSFIAGFSGANVLTF.

The rearrangement links TRBV15 to TRBJ2-4, with a tentative D call TRBD2 (7 bases). Germline V gene sequence: CDR1 LNHNV, CDR2 YYDKDF (reference sequence). CDR3 length equals 21 residues. V shed 0 bases and J shed 0 bases, with 24 bases lying between them. CDR3 sequence: CATSRELGGGGYHLAKNIQYF. The CDR3 DNA is TGTGCCACCAGCAGAGAGCTGGGGGGGGGCGGTTATCATCTAGCCAAAAACATTCAGTACTTC. Filled out from reference TRBV15 and TRBJ2-4, the complete variable domain reads DAMVIQNPRYQVTQFGKPVTLSCSQTLNHNVMYWYQQKSSQAPKLLFHYYDKDFNNEADTPDNFQSRRPNTSFCFLDIRSPGLGDTAMYLCATSRELGGGGYHLAKNIQYFGAGTRLSVL.

By share, this clonotype ranks as medium-sized. This chain joins TRBV19 and TRBJ2-5, with D perhaps given as TRBD1 or TRBD2 (5 bases each). The V gene's germline CDR1 is LNHDA and CDR2 SQIVND (reference sequence). Trimming shortened V by 1 base and J by 4 bases, and 13 bases separated the two germline ends. The CDR3 consists of 15 residues. CDR3 sequence (DNA): TGTGCCAGTAGTATAGGTGGGGGACCCCGAGAGACCCAGTACTTC. This translates into CASSIGGGPRETQYF.

This clonotype is medium-sized (0.01 to 0.1%) in the sample. The chain uses TRBV20-1 and TRBJ1-2; 7 positions agree with TRBD1. After removal of 1 base from V and 12 bases from J, the junction contained 5 bases not matched to a gene. Germline V gives CDR1 DFQATT, CDR2 SNEGSKA (reference sequence). This CDR3 has 11 amino acids. The CDR3 region is CSARVRGPNTF. The CDR3 DNA is TGCAGTGCTAGAGTTAGGGGGCCTAACACCTTC.

This clonotype has a count of ten or more. This chain links TRBV4-2 with TRBJ2-1; D could derive from TRBD1 or TRBD2 (6 bases each). The V end was cut by 0 bases, the J end by 0 bases, with 24 bases between. In germline, CDR1 is LGHNA, CDR2 YNFKEQ. The CDR3 sequence is 21 residues long. CDR3 nucleotide sequence: TGTGCCAGCAGCCAAGATTTGAGGGGGGCCCTATTACAAAGCTCCTACAATGAGCAGTTCTTC. This sequence encodes CASSQDLRGALLQSSYNEQFF.

This clonotype was found many times. This chain joins TRBV7-2 and TRBJ1-6; TRBD1 matches 8 bases. Germline assignment: CDR1 SGHTA and CDR2 FQGNSA. The CDR3 length is 15 residues. After removal of 4 bases from V and 7 bases from J, the junction contained 6 bases not matched to a gene. CDR3 region: CASSYSGTGNSPLHF. Here the CDR3 DNA reads TGTGCCAGCAGCTACTCCGGGACAGGCAATTCACCCCTCCACTTT.

This clonotype is labeled as medium-sized (0.01 to 0.1%). The rearrangement links TRBV28 to TRBJ2-7; D remains ambiguous. The CDR3 covers 11 residues. Trimming took 8 bases from V and 7 from J, leaving 12 bases between them. Germline CDR1 reads MDHEN; CDR2 reads SYDVKM. CDR3 sequence (DNA): TGTGCCAGCTCCCCGGGCTGGGAGCAGTACTTC. This gives the protein CASSPGWEQYF. Full variable domain (remainder filled in from reference TRBV28 and TRBJ2-7): DVKVTQSSRYLVKRTGEKVFLECVQDMDHENMFWYRQDPGLGLRLIYFSYDVKMKEKGDIPEGYSVSREKKERFSLILESASTNQTSMYLCASSPGWEQYFGPGTRLTVT.